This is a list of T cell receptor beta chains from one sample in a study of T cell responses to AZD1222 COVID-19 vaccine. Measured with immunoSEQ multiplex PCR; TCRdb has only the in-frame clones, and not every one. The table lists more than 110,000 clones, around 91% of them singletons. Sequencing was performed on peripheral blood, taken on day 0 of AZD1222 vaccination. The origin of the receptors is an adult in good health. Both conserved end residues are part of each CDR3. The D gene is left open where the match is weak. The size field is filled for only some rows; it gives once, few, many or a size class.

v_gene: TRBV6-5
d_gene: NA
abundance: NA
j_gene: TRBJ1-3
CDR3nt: TGTGCCAGCAGTTACTCTTCGACAGGCTCTGGAAACACCATATATTTT
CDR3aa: CASSYSSTGSGNTIYF

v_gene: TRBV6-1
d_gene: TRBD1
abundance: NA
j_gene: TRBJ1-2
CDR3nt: TGTGCCAGCAGTGATCTAGGGGGCGCCCCCGCCTATGGCTACACCTTC
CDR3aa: CASSDLGGAPAYGYTF

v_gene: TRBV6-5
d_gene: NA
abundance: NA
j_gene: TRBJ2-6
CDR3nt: TGTGCCAGCAGAAGGGATAGGACCAACGTCCTGACTTTC
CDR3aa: CASRRDRTNVLTF

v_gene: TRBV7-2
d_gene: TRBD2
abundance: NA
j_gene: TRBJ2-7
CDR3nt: TGTGCCAGCAGCAGGACTAGATCCTACGAGCAGTACTTC
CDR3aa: CASSRTRSYEQYF

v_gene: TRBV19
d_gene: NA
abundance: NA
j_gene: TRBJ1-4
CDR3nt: TGTGCCCAGGGCGGGGTGGTCTGTTATTGTGAAAAACTGTTTTTT
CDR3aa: CAQGGVVCYCEKLFF

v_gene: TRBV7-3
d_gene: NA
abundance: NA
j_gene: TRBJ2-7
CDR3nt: TGTGCCAGCAGCTTGCCGCCGTCCTACGAGCAGTACTTC
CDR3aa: CASSLPPSYEQYF

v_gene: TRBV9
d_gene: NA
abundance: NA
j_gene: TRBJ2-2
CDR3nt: TGTGCCAGCAGCGTAGCTCTCCAGGGAGCAGGCCGAACCGGGGAGCTGTTTTTT
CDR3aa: CASSVALQGAGRTGELFF

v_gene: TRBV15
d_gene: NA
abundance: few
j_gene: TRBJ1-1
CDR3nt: TGTGCCACCAGCAGAGATCAGGGTCCTGAAGCTTTCTTT
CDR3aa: CATSRDQGPEAFF

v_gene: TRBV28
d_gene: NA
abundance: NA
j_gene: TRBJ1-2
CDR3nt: TGTGCCAGCAGCCGAAACAAAGGTCCTTTCTATGGCTACACCTTC
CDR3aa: CASSRNKGPFYGYTF

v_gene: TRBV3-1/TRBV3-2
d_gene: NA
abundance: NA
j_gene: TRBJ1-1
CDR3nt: TGTGCCAGCAGCCCTCGAGGGGCGAAATACACTGAAGCTTTCTTT
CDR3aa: CASSPRGAKYTEAFF

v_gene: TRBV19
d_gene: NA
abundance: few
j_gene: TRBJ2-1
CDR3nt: TGTGCCAGTAGTATGGCGGGGTACCGATACAATGAGCAGTTCTTC
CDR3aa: CASSMAGYRYNEQFF

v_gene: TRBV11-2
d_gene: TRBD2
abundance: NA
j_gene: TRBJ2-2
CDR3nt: TGTGCCAGCAGCTTAACTCTAGCGGGCACCGGGGAGCTGTTTTTT
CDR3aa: CASSLTLAGTGELFF

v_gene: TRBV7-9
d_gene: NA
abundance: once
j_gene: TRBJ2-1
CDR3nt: TGTGCCAGCAGCCAAGACGTCAATGAGCAGTTCTTC
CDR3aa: CASSQDVNEQFF

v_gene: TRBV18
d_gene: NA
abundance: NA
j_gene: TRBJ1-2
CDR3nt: TGTGCCAGCTCACTTGACTCGGCGTCCTATGGCTACACCTTC
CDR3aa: CASSLDSASYGYTF

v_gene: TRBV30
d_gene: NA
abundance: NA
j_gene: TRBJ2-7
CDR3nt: TGTGCCTGGAGTGCCCTACTTAGCTCGGGGCAGTACTTC
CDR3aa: CAWSALLSSGQYF

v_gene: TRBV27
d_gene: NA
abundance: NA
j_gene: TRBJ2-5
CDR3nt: TGTGCCAGCAGTTTACTGGGGTCGGAGACCCAGTACTTC
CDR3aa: CASSLLGSETQYF

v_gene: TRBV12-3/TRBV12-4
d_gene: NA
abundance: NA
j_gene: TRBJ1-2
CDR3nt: TGTGCCAGCAGTTTTAGTATAAGCTATGGCTACACCTTC
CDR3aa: CASSFSISYGYTF

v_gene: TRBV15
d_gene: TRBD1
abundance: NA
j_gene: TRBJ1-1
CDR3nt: TGTGCCACCAGCAGAGAACAGACAGGGGACACTGAAGCTTTCTTT
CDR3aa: CATSREQTGDTEAFF

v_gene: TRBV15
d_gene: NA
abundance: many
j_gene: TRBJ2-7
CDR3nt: TGTGCCACCTCTACCCTAGGAGGGGGAACTCAGTACTTC
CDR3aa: CATSTLGGGTQYF

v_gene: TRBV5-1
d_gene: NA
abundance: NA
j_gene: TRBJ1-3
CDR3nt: TGCGCCAGCAGCATAGGGTCTGGAAACACCATATATTTT
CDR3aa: CASSIGSGNTIYF

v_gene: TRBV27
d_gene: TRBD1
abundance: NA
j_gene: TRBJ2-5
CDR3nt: TGTGCCAGCAGTCTGACAGGGGAGACCCAGTACTTC
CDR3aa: CASSLTGETQYF

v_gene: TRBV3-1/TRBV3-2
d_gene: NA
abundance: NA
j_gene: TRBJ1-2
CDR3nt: TGTGCCAGCAGCCTCGCCCGGAGGGGCTACACCTTC
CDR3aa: CASSLARRGYTF

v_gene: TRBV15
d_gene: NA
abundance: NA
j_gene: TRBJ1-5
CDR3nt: TGTGCCACGACGGGGTCCCCAAGCTCTCAGCCCCAGCATTTT
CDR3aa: CATTGSPSSQPQHF

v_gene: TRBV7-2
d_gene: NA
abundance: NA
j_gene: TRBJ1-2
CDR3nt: TGTGCCAGCAGCTTAGGAGGAAACTATGGCTACACCTTC
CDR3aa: CASSLGGNYGYTF

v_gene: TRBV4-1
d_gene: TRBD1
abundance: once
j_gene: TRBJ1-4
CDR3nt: TGCGCCAGCAGCCCTCCGGGACAGGGTGGTGAAAAACTGTTTTTT
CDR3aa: CASSPPGQGGEKLFF

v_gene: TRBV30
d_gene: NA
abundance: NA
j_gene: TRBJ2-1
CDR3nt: TGTGCCTGGAGAAAAGGCGCAAGCTCCTACAATGAGCAGTTCTTC
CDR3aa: CAWRKGASSYNEQFF

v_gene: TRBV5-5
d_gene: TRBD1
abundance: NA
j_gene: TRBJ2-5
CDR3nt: TGTGCCAGCAGCTCGGGACAGCCCCAAGAGACCCAGTACTTC
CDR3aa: CASSSGQPQETQYF

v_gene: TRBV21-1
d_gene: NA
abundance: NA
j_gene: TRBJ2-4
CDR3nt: TGTGCCAGCAGCAAAACACTAGCGGGAGCCAGGAACATTCAGTACTTC
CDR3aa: CASSKTLAGARNIQYF

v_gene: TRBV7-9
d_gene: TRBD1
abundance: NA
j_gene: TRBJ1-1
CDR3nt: TGTGCCAGCAGCTTTAGGGGGCTGGTGAACACTGAAGCTTTCTTT
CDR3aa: CASSFRGLVNTEAFF

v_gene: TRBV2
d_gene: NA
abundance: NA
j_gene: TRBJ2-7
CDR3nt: TGTGCCAGCAGTCTACAAGCCTACGAGCAGTACTTC
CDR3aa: CASSLQAYEQYF

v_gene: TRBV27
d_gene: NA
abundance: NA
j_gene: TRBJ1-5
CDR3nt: TGTGCCAGCAGTTTATACAGGGGCAATCAGCCCCAGCATTTT
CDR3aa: CASSLYRGNQPQHF

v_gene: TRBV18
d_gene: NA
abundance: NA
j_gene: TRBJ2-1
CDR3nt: TGTGCCAGCTCACCTTTTTGGACCCAGGAGCAGTTCTTC
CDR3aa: CASSPFWTQEQFF

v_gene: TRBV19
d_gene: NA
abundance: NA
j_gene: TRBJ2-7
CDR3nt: TGTGCCAGTAGTAACACCTACTCCTACGAGCAGTACTTC
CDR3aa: CASSNTYSYEQYF

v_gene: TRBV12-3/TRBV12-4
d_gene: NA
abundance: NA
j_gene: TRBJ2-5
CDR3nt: TGTGCCAGCAGTTTCGGCGGGAAAGAGACCCAGTACTTC
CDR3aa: CASSFGGKETQYF

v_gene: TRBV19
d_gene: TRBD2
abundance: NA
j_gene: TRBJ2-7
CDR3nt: TGTGCCACCGGGGACTATACCTACGAGCAGTACTTC
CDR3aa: CATGDYTYEQYF

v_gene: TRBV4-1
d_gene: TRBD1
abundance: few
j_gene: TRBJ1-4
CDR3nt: TGCGCCAGCAGCCAAGTGGGACAGGGGAATGAAAAACTGTTTTTT
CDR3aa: CASSQVGQGNEKLFF

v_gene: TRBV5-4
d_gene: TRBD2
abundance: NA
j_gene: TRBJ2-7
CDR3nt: TGTGCCAGCAGCTTTAGCGGGGGGGCCCTCGGGGAGCAGTACTTC
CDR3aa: CASSFSGGALGEQYF

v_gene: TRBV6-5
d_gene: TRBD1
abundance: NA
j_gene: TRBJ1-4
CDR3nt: TGTGCCAGCAGGAACCGGGACAGGAGTAATGAAAAACTGTTTTTT
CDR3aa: CASRNRDRSNEKLFF

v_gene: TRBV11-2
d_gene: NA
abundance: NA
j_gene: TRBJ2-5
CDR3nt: TGTGCCAGCAGCTCCGCGACGGGATCTCGGGAGACCCAGTACTTC
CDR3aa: CASSSATGSRETQYF

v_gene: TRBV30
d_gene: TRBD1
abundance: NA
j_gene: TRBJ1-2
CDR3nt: TGTGCCTGGACCCACTGGGCCCGGGACAGGGTTTTCTACACCTTC
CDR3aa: CAWTHWARDRVFYTF

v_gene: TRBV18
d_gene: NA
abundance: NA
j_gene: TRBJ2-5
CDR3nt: TGTGCCAGCTCACCAGAGACTGCCGGGACCCAGAAAGAGACCCAGTACTTC
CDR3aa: CASSPETAGTQKETQYF

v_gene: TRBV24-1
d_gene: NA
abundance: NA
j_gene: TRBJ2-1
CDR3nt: TGTGCCACCAGTGATAGGGACAATGAGCAGTTCTTC
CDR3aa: CATSDRDNEQFF

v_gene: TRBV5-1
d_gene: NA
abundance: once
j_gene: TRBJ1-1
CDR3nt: TGCGCCAGCAGCTTGGGCGGGACCAATGAAGCTTTCTTT
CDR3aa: CASSLGGTNEAFF